One and the same sample provided the 13 T cell receptor beta chains below, sequenced in a study of blood T cells in healthy people across ages. A second PCR, run for about 7 to 11 cycles, used a sample-barcoded 5' primer plus a J-beta primer mix. TCRdb itself ran the 5' RACE reads through MiXCR, one entry per CDR3 protein. The sample carries hundreds of thousands of distinct CDR3 sequences, about 52% recorded once. The sequenced material came from blood. Source of these receptors: a woman aged 55-69 years in good health.

In the case of this clonotype: The junction departs from germline at one end; a sequencing error may be responsible. V is TRBV7-2 and J is TRBJ1-1, with D perhaps TRBD1 (6 bases). Germline lookup yields CDR1 SGHTA and CDR2 FQGNSA. The CDR3 has 13 amino acids. The CDR3 DNA sequence: TGTGCCAGCAGCTTAGTACTACAGGGAGAAGCTTTTTTT. This sequence encodes CASSLVLQGEAFF.

This clonotype was counted many times. This chain links TRBV6-2 or TRBV6-3 with TRBJ2-7; 8 bases align to TRBD1. V gave up 7 bases and J gave up 6 bases; unmatched junction bases: 5. This CDR3 is 12 amino acids long. Per the germline V gene, CDR1 is MNHEY and CDR2 is SVGEGT. The CDR3 spells CASKTGGTEQYF. The CDR3 DNA is TGTGCCAGCAAAACAGGGGGTACCGAGCAGTACTTC.

J is TRBJ2-1 and V is TRBV5-6; D ambiguous. The V gene lost 1 base and the J gene lost 0 bases, with 11 bases spanning the gap. This CDR3 has 16 residues. The germline V gene has CDR1 SGHDT and CDR2 YYEEEE. The CDR3 sequence is CASSLFALSSYNEQFF. The DNA of the CDR3 is TGTGCCAGCAGCTTGTTTGCGTTAAGCTCCTACAATGAGCAGTTCTTC.

The rearrangement links TRBV4-3 to TRBJ1-2, with D perhaps TRBD1 (6 bases). Trimming took off 1 base at V and 0 bases at J, with 12 bases between the two ends. CDR3 length equals 16 residues. Germline V gene sequence: CDR1 LGHNA, CDR2 YSLEER. The CDR3 DNA is TGCGCCAGCAGCCAAGTCAGCACAGGGTCTAACTATGGCTACACCTTC. This translates into CASSQVSTGSNYGYTF.

J is TRBJ1-2 and V is TRBV7-2; no reliable D call. The germline gives CDR1 SGHTA, CDR2 FQGNSA. V was clipped by 3 bases and J by 8 bases, with 10 bases between them. The CDR3 length is 12 residues. The CDR3: CASSLDFGGYTF. DNA of the CDR3: TGTGCCAGCAGCTTGGATTTTGGGGGCTACACCTTC. The full variable domain, with the rest looked up from reference TRBV7-2 and TRBJ1-2, is GAGVSQSPSNKVTEKGKDVELRCDPISGHTALYWYRQSLGQGLEFLIYFQGNSAPDKSGLPSDRFSAERTGGSVSTLTIQRTQQEDSAVYLCASSLDFGGYTFGSGTRLTVV.

The genes are TRBV10-3 and TRBJ1-3; D gene ambiguous. The CDR3 contains 19 residues. Trimming pared 0 bases from V and 0 bases from J, leaving 18 bases between. CDR1 and CDR2 (germline): ENHRY, SYGVKD. The CDR3, as DNA: TGTGCCATCAGTGAGTCACCCCCCGGGGTGCTCTTCTCTGGAAACACCATATATTTT. Its protein is CAISESPPGVLFSGNTIYF.

This chain joins TRBV9 and TRBJ2-5; the match to TRBD2 covers 14 bases. The CDR3 spans 16 residues. V shed 4 bases, J shed 1 base, and the junction held 3 bases outside the gene matches. Germline lookup yields CDR1 SGDLS and CDR2 YYNGEE. As DNA, the CDR3 is TGTGCCAGCAGCACGGGACTAGCGGGGGCCCAAGAGACCCAGTACTTC. It is translated as CASSTGLAGAQETQYF.

The gene calls are TRBV5-1 and TRBJ2-4; D is perhaps TRBD2 (5 bases). Trimming took 4 bases from V and 7 from J, leaving 15 bases between them. The CDR3 runs to 14 residues. CDR1 is SGHRS and CDR2 is YFSETQ in the germline V gene. The DNA for the CDR3 is TGCGCCAGCAGCATCGATAGCGTGGGGAACATTCAGTACTTC. Amino acid sequence: CASSIDSVGNIQYF. The full variable domain, completed using reference TRBV5-1 and TRBJ2-4, is KAGVTQTPRYLIKTRGQQVTLSCSPISGHRSVSWYQQTPGQGLQFLFEYFSETQRNKGNFPGRFSGRQFSNSRSEMNVSTLELGDSALYLCASSIDSVGNIQYFGAGTRLSVL.

This sequence joins TRBV20-1 and TRBJ2-1, with D tentatively TRBD2 (6 bases). Trimming removed 5 bases from V and 7 bases from J, with 24 bases in between. Germline CDR1 reads DFQATT; CDR2 reads SNEGSKA (reference sequence). This CDR3 has 16 residues. Here the CDR3 DNA reads TGCAGTGCTCGTAAAGGAGGGACCACTCCAACGAATGAGCAGTTCTTC. Its protein is CSARKGGTTPTNEQFF.

The chain employs TRBV4-1 and TRBJ1-2, with 8 bases fitting TRBD1. V lost 5 bases and J lost 7; bases outside the gene matches: 18. The CDR3 sequence is 17 residues long. CDR1 and CDR2 (germline): MGHRA, YSYEKL. The CDR3 DNA follows: TGCGCCAGCAGCGAGGGACCGGACAGGGCCTCTTTGGTTGGCTACACCTTC. This encodes CASSEGPDRASLVGYTF.

Written as DNA, the CDR3 is TGCAGCGGCCGGGACAGGGGAATACACAATGAGCAGTACTTC. Translation gives CSGRDRGIHNEQYF. The rearrangement links TRBV29-1 to TRBJ2-1; 10 bases match TRBD1. The J call may be in error: the DNA end matches TRBJ2-7 better. The CDR3 sequence is 14 residues long. In germline, CDR1 is SQVTM, CDR2 ANQGSEA.

The rearrangement uses TRBV7-2 and TRBJ1-1; maybe TRBD1 (6 bases). Germline lookup yields CDR1 SGHTA and CDR2 FQGNSA. The CDR3 sequence is 14 residues long. V was pared by 1 base and J by 5 bases, with 11 bases between. This chain's CDR3 is CASSLGGAATEAFF. CDR3 DNA: TGTGCCAGCAGCTTAGGGGGGGCGGCAACTGAAGCTTTCTTT.

V is TRBV5-1 and J is TRBJ2-1; TRBD2 agrees at 15 bases. V dropped 2 bases and J dropped 9; count of bases not matched to a gene: 9. CDR3 length: 17 residues. Germline V gene lookup returns CDR1 SGHRS and CDR2 YFSETQ. CDR3 in DNA: TGCGCCAGCAGCTTCGGACTAGCGGGAGGGCTTGAGCTTGAGCAGTTCTTC. Translating it yields CASSFGLAGGLELEQFF. Filled out from reference TRBV5-1 and TRBJ2-1, the complete variable domain reads KAGVTQTPRYLIKTRGQQVTLSCSPISGHRSVSWYQQTPGQGLQFLFEYFSETQRNKGNFPGRFSGRQFSNSRSEMNVSTLELGDSALYLCASSFGLAGGLELEQFFGPGTRLTVL.